The rows below give T cell receptor beta chains drawn from one sample of a study of OX40 agonist ivuxolimab in advanced cancers. Assay: immunoSEQ multiplex PCR; the TCRdb copy retains only in-frame clones and omits some. Of about 55,000 clones in the sample, roughly 85% were seen once. The sample consisted of CD4+ or CD8+ T cells sorted from blood, taken in a trial of the OX40 agonist ivuxolimab. All receptors come from an adult with an advanced solid tumor such as melanoma, head and neck, liver or kidney cancer. CDR3s include the opening cysteine and the closing phenylalanine or tryptophan. Each record gives: clone size, J gene, V gene, D gene, CDR3 protein, CDR3 DNA. A D gene is named only where the DNA matches it firmly. A row's size may be missing; if present it is once, few, many or a size class.

clone_size: -; j_call: TRBJ2-3; v_call: TRBV19; d_call: -; cdr3_aa: CASSYIGTGPDTQYF; cdr3_nt: TGTGCCAGTAGTTATATCGGTACGGGGCCAGATACGCAGTATTTT
clone_size: -; j_call: TRBJ1-5; v_call: TRBV7-6; d_call: -; cdr3_aa: CASSLGTSNNQPQHF; cdr3_nt: TGTGCCAGCAGCTTAGGGACAAGCAATAATCAGCCCCAGCATTTT
clone_size: -; j_call: TRBJ2-7; v_call: TRBV28; d_call: -; cdr3_aa: CATIAGYRNQYF; cdr3_nt: TGTGCCACCATCGCCGGCTACAGGAACCAGTACTTC
clone_size: -; j_call: TRBJ1-5; v_call: TRBV28; d_call: -; cdr3_aa: CASGGSDQPQHF; cdr3_nt: TGTGCCAGCGGGGGTTCGGATCAGCCCCAGCATTTT
clone_size: once; j_call: TRBJ1-3; v_call: TRBV7-9; d_call: -; cdr3_aa: CASSFVGGNTIYF; cdr3_nt: TGTGCCAGCAGCTTCGTAGGGGGAAACACCATATATTTT
clone_size: -; j_call: TRBJ2-7; v_call: TRBV5-4; d_call: TRBD2; cdr3_aa: CASSQGVAGGLYEQYF; cdr3_nt: TGTGCCAGCAGCCAGGGGGTAGCGGGGGGCCTATACGAGCAGTACTTC
clone_size: -; j_call: TRBJ1-1; v_call: TRBV6-5; d_call: -; cdr3_aa: CASSYPNTEAFF; cdr3_nt: TGTGCCAGCAGTTACCCGAACACTGAAGCTTTCTTT
clone_size: -; j_call: TRBJ1-1; v_call: TRBV7-8; d_call: -; cdr3_aa: CASSLERNTEAFF; cdr3_nt: TGTGCCAGCAGCTTAGAACGAAACACTGAAGCTTTCTTT
clone_size: -; j_call: TRBJ2-7; v_call: TRBV18; d_call: TRBD1; cdr3_aa: CASSPRQGATYEQYF; cdr3_nt: TGTGCCAGCTCACCACGACAGGGGGCGACCTACGAGCAGTACTTC
clone_size: once; j_call: TRBJ2-2; v_call: TRBV30; d_call: -; cdr3_aa: CAWNRAATGELFF; cdr3_nt: TGTGCCTGGAATCGAGCCGCTACCGGGGAGCTGTTTTTT
clone_size: -; j_call: TRBJ2-1; v_call: TRBV19; d_call: TRBD2; cdr3_aa: CASSRGGRYNEQFF; cdr3_nt: TGTGCCAGTAGTCGGGGGGGCAGGTACAATGAGCAGTTCTTC
clone_size: -; j_call: TRBJ2-5; v_call: TRBV18; d_call: -; cdr3_aa: CASSPRVKETQYF; cdr3_nt: TGTGCCAGCTCACCACGGGTAAAAGAGACCCAGTACTTC
clone_size: -; j_call: TRBJ2-7; v_call: TRBV6-6; d_call: TRBD1; cdr3_aa: CASSRPGQASHEQYF; cdr3_nt: TGTGCCAGCAGCCGTCCGGGACAGGCCTCACACGAGCAGTACTTC
clone_size: -; j_call: TRBJ2-5; v_call: TRBV4-1; d_call: TRBD2; cdr3_aa: CASSQGDPIAGGPETQYF; cdr3_nt: TGCGCCAGCAGCCAAGGGGACCCTATAGCGGGGGGGCCGGAGACCCAGTACTTC
clone_size: -; j_call: TRBJ1-5; v_call: TRBV9; d_call: -; cdr3_aa: CASSDRQDLGPQHF; cdr3_nt: TGTGCCAGCAGCGACCGACAGGACCTAGGGCCCCAGCATTTT
clone_size: few; j_call: TRBJ2-1; v_call: TRBV19; d_call: TRBD1; cdr3_aa: CASSHETQGVGYNEQFF; cdr3_nt: TGTGCCAGTAGCCACGAGACCCAGGGGGTGGGATACAATGAGCAGTTCTTC
clone_size: -; j_call: TRBJ2-2; v_call: TRBV7-9; d_call: TRBD1; cdr3_aa: CASSSGTGGPGELFF; cdr3_nt: TGTGCCAGCAGCTCCGGGACAGGTGGGCCCGGGGAGCTGTTTTTT
clone_size: -; j_call: TRBJ2-5; v_call: TRBV2; d_call: TRBD2; cdr3_aa: CASSGGLAGDSGTQYF; cdr3_nt: TGTGCCAGCAGCGGGGGACTAGCGGGGGACTCGGGGACCCAGTACTTC
clone_size: once; j_call: TRBJ2-5; v_call: TRBV5-6; d_call: TRBD1; cdr3_aa: CASSLDRGHTQYF; cdr3_nt: TGTGCCAGCAGCTTAGACAGGGGACATACCCAGTACTTC
clone_size: once; j_call: TRBJ2-1; v_call: TRBV5-1; d_call: TRBD1; cdr3_aa: CASSLPGQWAYNEQFF; cdr3_nt: TGCGCCAGCAGCTTGCCGGGACAGTGGGCCTACAATGAGCAGTTCTTC
clone_size: -; j_call: TRBJ2-1; v_call: TRBV6-1; d_call: TRBD1; cdr3_aa: CASRRTGAGNNEQFF; cdr3_nt: TGTGCCAGCCGACGAACAGGGGCGGGTAACAATGAGCAGTTCTTC
clone_size: -; j_call: TRBJ2-7; v_call: TRBV6-1; d_call: TRBD1; cdr3_aa: CASSEPTGFTYEQYF; cdr3_nt: TGTGCCAGCAGTGAGCCGACAGGGTTCACCTACGAGCAGTACTTC
clone_size: -; j_call: TRBJ1-2; v_call: TRBV18; d_call: -; cdr3_aa: CASSPGAGDGYTF; cdr3_nt: TGTGCCAGCTCACCGGGAGCAGGGGACGGCTACACCTTC
clone_size: -; j_call: TRBJ1-2; v_call: TRBV7-9; d_call: TRBD1; cdr3_aa: CASSLGTGHYGYTF; cdr3_nt: TGTGCCAGCAGCTTAGGGACAGGCCATTATGGCTACACCTTC
clone_size: -; j_call: TRBJ1-4; v_call: TRBV28; d_call: -; cdr3_aa: CASSIQTANNEKLFF; cdr3_nt: TGTGCCAGCAGTATCCAGACGGCTAATAATGAAAAACTGTTTTTT
clone_size: -; j_call: TRBJ2-1; v_call: TRBV30; d_call: TRBD1; cdr3_aa: CAWSPGQGAFHEQFF; cdr3_nt: TGTGCCTGGAGTCCGGGACAGGGGGCTTTCCATGAGCAGTTCTTC
clone_size: -; j_call: TRBJ1-2; v_call: TRBV5-4; d_call: -; cdr3_aa: CASSLGAGKSYGYTF; cdr3_nt: TGTGCCAGCAGCTTGGGTGCAGGAAAAAGCTATGGCTACACCTTC
clone_size: -; j_call: TRBJ2-1; v_call: TRBV4-1; d_call: TRBD1; cdr3_aa: CASSRNSRQGSSEQFF; cdr3_nt: TGCGCCAGCAGCCGGAACTCGCGACAGGGTAGTAGTGAGCAGTTCTTC
clone_size: -; j_call: TRBJ2-7; v_call: TRBV12-2; d_call: -; cdr3_aa: CASRLIRQSSYEQYF; cdr3_nt: TGTGCAAGTCGCCTAATTCGACAGAGCTCCTACGAGCAGTACTTC
clone_size: -; j_call: TRBJ2-3; v_call: TRBV7-3; d_call: -; cdr3_aa: CASSSQGSTDTQYF; cdr3_nt: TGTGCCAGCAGCTCCCAGGGTAGCACAGATACGCAGTATTTT
clone_size: -; j_call: TRBJ2-7; v_call: TRBV18; d_call: -; cdr3_aa: CASSPFRDTQGYEQYF; cdr3_nt: TGTGCCAGCTCACCCTTCCGGGACACCCAAGGGTACGAGCAGTACTTC
clone_size: -; j_call: TRBJ1-6; v_call: TRBV7-9; d_call: TRBD1; cdr3_aa: CASSLGVGTGGSPLHF; cdr3_nt: TGTGCCAGCAGCTTAGGGGTCGGGACAGGGGGCTCACCCCTCCACTTT
clone_size: medium-sized; j_call: TRBJ1-6; v_call: TRBV6-5; d_call: -; cdr3_aa: CASSYIGGAGSPLHF; cdr3_nt: TGTGCCAGCAGTTACATCGGAGGTGCGGGTTCACCCCTCCACTTT
clone_size: -; j_call: TRBJ2-3; v_call: TRBV7-2; d_call: -; cdr3_aa: CASSPQSGPTDTQYF; cdr3_nt: TGTGCCAGCAGCCCCCAGTCGGGGCCCACAGATACGCAGTATTTT
clone_size: -; j_call: TRBJ2-5; v_call: TRBV30; d_call: -; cdr3_aa: CAWSGRLQETQYF; cdr3_nt: TGTGCCTGGAGTGGACGGCTACAAGAGACCCAGTACTTC
clone_size: -; j_call: TRBJ1-1; v_call: TRBV28; d_call: -; cdr3_aa: CASYRLTGGNTEAFF; cdr3_nt: TGTGCCAGCTATCGACTTACAGGCGGGAACACTGAAGCTTTCTTT
clone_size: once; j_call: TRBJ2-1; v_call: TRBV18; d_call: -; cdr3_aa: CASSPPSGGHNEQFF; cdr3_nt: TGTGCCAGCTCACCACCCTCGGGGGGCCACAATGAGCAGTTCTTC
clone_size: few; j_call: TRBJ1-6; v_call: TRBV7-2; d_call: -; cdr3_aa: CASSLRGAENSPLHF; cdr3_nt: TGTGCCAGCAGCTTACGGGGGGCAGAGAATTCACCCCTCCACTTT
clone_size: -; j_call: TRBJ2-7; v_call: TRBV7-2; d_call: TRBD1; cdr3_aa: CASSAADRTYEQYF; cdr3_nt: TGTGCCAGCAGCGCAGCGGACAGGACCTACGAGCAGTACTTC
clone_size: -; j_call: TRBJ2-5; v_call: TRBV6-5; d_call: -; cdr3_aa: CASSYSSAGIRTQYF; cdr3_nt: TGTGCCAGCAGTTACTCATCCGCTGGAATAAGGACCCAGTACTTC
clone_size: -; j_call: TRBJ2-2; v_call: TRBV30; d_call: -; cdr3_aa: CAWEAGGGTGELFF; cdr3_nt: TGTGCCTGGGAGGCAGGAGGAGGAACCGGGGAGCTGTTTTTT
clone_size: -; j_call: TRBJ2-1; v_call: TRBV5-1; d_call: -; cdr3_aa: CASTPQEIYNEQFF; cdr3_nt: TGCGCCAGCACCCCCCAGGAAATCTACAATGAGCAGTTCTTC
clone_size: -; j_call: TRBJ2-7; v_call: TRBV5-6; d_call: -; cdr3_aa: CASSLNRISYEQYF; cdr3_nt: TGTGCCAGCAGCTTGAACAGGATCTCCTACGAGCAGTACTTC
clone_size: -; j_call: TRBJ1-1; v_call: TRBV4-2; d_call: -; cdr3_aa: CASSHPGANSGTEAFF; cdr3_nt: TGTGCCAGCAGCCACCCGGGGGCTAACTCAGGGACTGAAGCTTTCTTT
clone_size: -; j_call: TRBJ1-6; v_call: TRBV11-3; d_call: -; cdr3_aa: CASSLGHGNNSPLHF; cdr3_nt: TGTGCCAGCAGCTTAGGGCACGGGAATAATTCACCCCTCCACTTT
clone_size: -; j_call: TRBJ1-2; v_call: TRBV20-1; d_call: -; cdr3_aa: CSAPEDSGYTF; cdr3_nt: TGCAGTGCTCCAGAGGACAGCGGCTACACCTTC
clone_size: -; j_call: TRBJ2-2; v_call: TRBV19; d_call: -; cdr3_aa: CASSISRPDTGELFF; cdr3_nt: TGTGCCAGTAGTATAAGTCGGCCGGACACCGGGGAGCTGTTTTTT
clone_size: -; j_call: TRBJ2-1; v_call: TRBV7-7; d_call: -; cdr3_aa: CASSLGLDGDEQFF; cdr3_nt: TGTGCTAGCAGCCTCGGGCTAGACGGGGATGAGCAGTTCTTC
clone_size: -; j_call: TRBJ2-1; v_call: TRBV7-2; d_call: TRBD1; cdr3_aa: CASSSRQGVLNEQFF; cdr3_nt: TGTGCCAGCAGCTCCAGACAGGGGGTGTTAAATGAGCAGTTCTTC
clone_size: -; j_call: TRBJ2-1; v_call: TRBV28; d_call: TRBD2; cdr3_aa: CASSFLAGGGNEQFF; cdr3_nt: TGTGCCAGCAGTTTTCTAGCGGGGGGTGGCAATGAGCAGTTCTTC
clone_size: -; j_call: TRBJ1-1; v_call: TRBV13; d_call: -; cdr3_aa: CASSRDLNTEAFF; cdr3_nt: TGTGCCAGCAGCAGGGATTTGAACACTGAAGCTTTCTTT
clone_size: -; j_call: TRBJ1-2; v_call: TRBV5-6; d_call: -; cdr3_aa: CASSPLRGGHYGYTF; cdr3_nt: TGTGCCAGCAGCCCCTTGCGGGGAGGCCACTATGGCTACACCTTC